Each of the 25 T cell receptor beta chains below was sequenced from the same sample in a study of T cells in Graves' hyperthyroidism and ophthalmopathy. The TCR beta CDR3 regions underwent amplification using RNA transcripts as the source. Researchers ran a first-round RT-PCR on the TCR CDR3 using the HTBI primer set. TCRdb itself ran the multiplex PCR reads through MiXCR, one entry per CDR3 protein. The sample contains roughly 93,000 distinct CDR3 sequences, over 50% of which appear only once. Sample: blood. The receptors were sampled from a woman aged 40 to 49 with Graves' hyperthyroidism.

The chain uses TRBV25-1 and TRBJ2-7; 9 bases match TRBD1. CDR1 and CDR2 (germline): MGHDK, SYGVNS. The CDR3 is 15 amino acids. With 6 bases clipped from V and 2 bases from J, the junction kept 8 bases outside the gene matches. The CDR3: CASSPLGTGPYEQYF. CDR3 DNA: TGTGCCAGCAGCCCCCTCGGGACAGGGCCCTACGAGCAGTACTTC.

The V call is TRBV29-1, the J call TRBJ1-2; TRBD1 matches 11 bases. The V gene end was trimmed by 6 bases and the J gene end by 4 bases; junction bases not matched to a gene: 4. The CDR3 contains 13 residues. Germline V gene sequence: CDR1 SQVTM, CDR2 ANQGSEA. The CDR3 DNA follows: TGCAGCGTCTGGACAGGGGGCGTCTATGGCTACACCTTC. Translation gives CSVWTGGVYGYTF.

Of note for this clonotype: No conserved phenylalanine or tryptophan ends this CDR3, so it is likely a read error. CDR3 sequence reads: CASSSPLRGLFGETQYL. The CDR3 coding sequence is TGTGCCAGCAGTTCCCCCCTCAGAGGATTATTTGGAGAGACCCAGTACCTC. This chain uses TRBV27 with TRBJ2-5; D gene unclear. Germline CDR1 reads MNHEY; CDR2 reads SMNVEV (reference sequence). CDR3 length: 17 amino acids. V lost 4 bases to trimming and J lost 4 bases, with 22 bases between them.

This clonotype was recorded only once. V and J are TRBV30 and TRBJ2-5; 8 positions match TRBD1. The trim removed 6 bases at V and 4 bases at J, leaving 16 bases unmatched. CDR1 and CDR2 from the germline V gene are GTSNPN and SVGIG (reference sequence). The CDR3 length is 16 residues. The CDR3 DNA reads TGTGCCTGCAAGGTGGACAGGGTCGTGGGAGGAGAGACCCAGTACTTC. Amino acid sequence: CACKVDRVVGGETQYF.

This clonotype was seen repeatedly, ten times or more. The chain employs TRBV20-1 and TRBJ2-5; 8 positions match TRBD2. The germline V gene encodes CDR1 DFQATT and CDR2 SNEGSKA (reference sequence). This CDR3 has 15 residues. V gave up 3 bases and J gave up 2 bases; unmatched junction bases: 8. The CDR3 spells CSARGTSGSQETQYF. For the CDR3, the DNA is TGCAGTGCTAGGGGAACTAGCGGATCACAAGAGACCCAGTACTTC.

Ten or more counts support this clonotype. The J gene is TRBJ1-5, the V gene TRBV2, with 7 positions matching TRBD1. V trimming: 5 bases; J trimming: 2 bases; junction bases outside the gene matches: 3. CDR1 SNHLY and CDR2 FYNNEI come from the germline V gene. The CDR3 has 14 amino acids. The CDR3 DNA reads as TGTGCCAGCAGTCCCGACAGGGGCAATCAGCCCCAGCATTTT. Its protein product is CASSPDRGNQPQHF.

V gene TRBV20-1 combines with J gene TRBJ2-6; D call uncertain. The CDR3 is 15 residues long. V gave up 6 bases and J gave up 0 bases, with 12 bases separating them. Germline assignment: CDR1 DFQATT and CDR2 SNEGSKA (reference sequence). CDR3 in DNA: TGCAGTGCCCTAAGCAAGGGCTCTGGGGCCAACGTCCTGACTTTC. Translated: CSALSKGSGANVLTF.

This clonotype has ten or more counts. The chain links TRBV10-2 to TRBJ1-3; D ambiguous. Trimming stripped 2 bases from V and 0 bases from J, with 11 bases between. The CDR3 extends over 16 amino acids. CDR1 WSHSY and CDR2 SAAADI come from the germline V gene. CDR3 in DNA: TGCGCCAGCAGTGAGACCGACTGGGACTCTGGAAACACCATATATTTT. Translated: CASSETDWDSGNTIYF.

The chain uses TRBV29-1 and TRBJ2-7, with D possibly matching TRBD2 (6 bases). The CDR3 spans 11 residues. The V gene lost 4 bases and the J gene lost 6 bases, with 10 bases spanning the gap. Germline assignment: CDR1 SQVTM and CDR2 ANQGSEA. The CDR3 loop reads CSVGGAAEQYF. CDR3 bases: TGCAGCGTTGGCGGGGCGGCCGAGCAGTACTTC.

The J gene is TRBJ2-6, the V gene TRBV25-1, with D perhaps assigned TRBD1 or TRBD2 (5 bases each). Per germline, CDR1 MGHDK and CDR2 SYGVNS. This CDR3 has 17 residues. Trimming removed 7 bases at V and 0 bases at J, with 16 bases between. CDR3 in amino acids: CASKRPGRPSGANVLTF. The CDR3 nucleotides are TGTGCCAGCAAGAGGCCGGGACGGCCCTCTGGGGCCAACGTCCTGACTTTC.

This sequence joins TRBV27 and TRBJ1-4; D is unresolved. The ends were cut back, 5 bases at V and 13 bases at J, with 17 bases in the middle. Per the germline V gene, CDR1 is MNHEY and CDR2 is SMNVEV (reference sequence). This CDR3 is 13 amino acids long. CDR3 DNA sequence: TGTGCCAGCAGTGAGCCGGGTGGGAGAAGACTGTTTTTT. Residues: CASSEPGGRRLFF.

This chain joins TRBV2 and TRBJ1-1, with 10 bases matching TRBD1. The J segment lost 8 bases and the V segment lost 1 base, leaving 1 base of the junction unmatched. This CDR3 comprises 13 residues. Germline assignment: CDR1 SNHLY and CDR2 FYNNEI. This CDR3 reads CASSEGQGAEAFF. The DNA of the CDR3 is TGTGCCAGCAGTGAAGGACAGGGGGCGGAAGCTTTCTTT.

This chain uses TRBV20-1 with TRBJ2-6; TRBD2 might be the D (6 bases). Between the trimmed V and J ends, which lost 5 bases and 4 bases, there was a span of 12 bases. This CDR3 is built from 14 residues. In germline, CDR1 is DFQATT, CDR2 SNEGSKA (reference sequence). The CDR3 sequence: CSALAGPGANVLTF. CDR3 nucleotide sequence: TGCAGTGCTCTGGCGGGGCCGGGGGCCAACGTCCTGACTTTC.

About this clonotype itself: With a much larger clone just one base away, this may be a read error. The chain links TRBV7-2 to TRBJ1-1; tentative D call: TRBD1 (6 bases). V was cut by 6 bases and J by 4 bases, with 12 bases left in between. From germline, CDR1 is SGHTA and CDR2 FQGNSA. This CDR3 spans 13 amino acids. DNA for the CDR3: TGTGCCAGCAGGGGGGCAGGGTTCACTGAAGCTTTCTTT. Translation gives CASRGAGFTEAFF.

This clonotype was observed at least ten times. The V call is TRBV20-1, the J call TRBJ1-2; D gene ambiguous. Germline CDR1 reads DFQATT; CDR2 reads SNEGSKA (reference sequence). This CDR3 has 16 amino acids. Trimming left V 0 bases short and J 0 bases short, with 14 bases between. For the CDR3, the DNA is TGCAGTGCTAGAGATTATCAGGCCGGTTCTAACTATGGCTACACCTTC. This encodes CSARDYQAGSNYGYTF.

Turning to this clonotype: This may be a read error, as it is one base from a much larger clone. This rearrangement joins TRBV5-5 to TRBJ2-7, with D maybe TRBD2 (5 bases). Germline V gene sequence: CDR1 SGHKS, CDR2 YYEKEE (reference sequence). CDR3 size: 16 residues. The CDR3 here is CASSLIPSSSSYEQYF. The CDR3 bases are TGCGCCAGCAGTCTGATACCTAGCAGTAGCTCCTACGAGCAGTACTTC. The full variable domain, with the rest looked up from reference TRBV5-5 and TRBJ2-7, is DAGVTQSPTHLIKTRGQQVTLRCSPISGHKSVSWYQQVLGQGPQFIFQYYEKEERGRGNFPDRFSARQFPNYSSELNVNALLLGDSALYLCASSLIPSSSSYEQYFGPGTRLTVT.

V gene TRBV9 combines with J gene TRBJ2-2; no clear D gene. CDR3 length equals 14 residues. Trimming removed 3 bases from V and 5 bases from J, with 11 bases in between. Germline assignment: CDR1 SGDLS and CDR2 YYNGEE. Here the CDR3 reads CASSAQFETGELFF. CDR3 DNA: TGTGCCAGCAGCGCTCAGTTCGAAACCGGGGAGCTGTTTTTT.

This chain links TRBV2 with TRBJ2-2, with a tentative D call TRBD2 (5 bases). Germline CDR1 and CDR2: SNHLY and FYNNEI. Between the trimmed V and J ends, which lost 5 bases and 0 bases, there was a span of 7 bases. The CDR3 contains 14 residues. CDR3 nucleotide sequence: TGTGCCAGCAGTCCCGGGACGAACACCGGGGAGCTGTTTTTT. This translates into CASSPGTNTGELFF.

In this sample, this clonotype turned up many times. The rearrangement links TRBV7-8 to TRBJ1-1; D not certain. The V end was cut by 3 bases, the J end by 4 bases, with 9 bases between. CDR3 length: 13 amino acids. The germline gives CDR1 SGHVS, CDR2 FQNEAQ. The chain's CDR3 is CASSLSAFTEAFF. CDR3 in DNA: TGTGCCAGCAGCTTGAGCGCATTCACTGAAGCTTTCTTT.

Of note for this clonotype: This could be a read error, since a much larger clone is one nucleotide away. The chain combines TRBV20-1 with TRBJ1-1; TRBD1 matches 9 bases. In germline, CDR1 is DFQATT, CDR2 SNEGSKA (reference sequence). The CDR3 loop spans 15 amino acids. CDR3 sequence reads: CSARNYRGLDTEASF. Written as DNA, the CDR3 is TGCAGTGCTAGAAACTACAGGGGGCTGGACACTGAAGCTTCCTTT.

This clonotype was detected ten times or more. J is TRBJ2-5 and V is TRBV13, with 9 positions matching TRBD1. CDR1 and CDR2 (germline): PRHDT, FYEKMQ (reference sequence). The CDR3 covers 14 residues. V was clipped by 0 bases and J by 6 bases; unmatched bases: 2. For the CDR3, the DNA is TGTGCCAGCAGCTTAGGTGGGACAGGGAAGACCCAGTACTTC. This translates into CASSLGGTGKTQYF.

At least ten counts were recorded for this clonotype. The chain combines TRBV28 with TRBJ1-6; D gene uncertain. The CDR3 runs 11 residues. In germline, CDR1 is MDHEN, CDR2 SYDVKM. V gave up 6 bases and J gave up 7 bases, with 4 bases separating them. The CDR3: CASRRNSPLHF. In nucleotides, the CDR3 is TGTGCCAGCAGACGGAATTCACCCCTCCACTTT.

In its sample, this clonotype was seen many times. V gene TRBV18 combines with J gene TRBJ2-5; tentative D call: TRBD1 (5 bases). Per the germline V gene, CDR1 is KGHSH and CDR2 is LQKENI. Trimming pared 2 bases from V and 5 bases from J, leaving 15 bases between. The CDR3 extends over 15 amino acids. CDR3 in amino acids: CASSPELDTTETQYF. CDR3 in DNA: TGTGCCAGCTCACCAGAGTTGGACACAACGGAGACCCAGTACTTC.

V and J are TRBV20-1 and TRBJ2-3; 8 bases line up with TRBD2. Trimming took 0 bases from V and 3 from J; bases not matched to a gene: 14. This CDR3 has 18 amino acids. Germline V gives CDR1 DFQATT, CDR2 SNEGSKA (reference sequence). The CDR3 here is CSARDSGGREGSTDTQYF. The CDR3 DNA reads as TGCAGTGCTAGAGATTCCGGCGGACGGGAGGGGAGTACAGATACGCAGTATTTT.

This chain joins TRBV20-1 and TRBJ2-5; 8 nucleotides align to TRBD2. The CDR3 has 13 residues. V lost 5 bases and J lost 3; bases outside the gene matches: 5. Germline V gene lookup returns CDR1 DFQATT and CDR2 SNEGSKA (reference sequence). The DNA of the CDR3 is TGCAGTGCTGGACTAGCTGGGAAAGAGACCCAGTACTTC. This gives the protein CSAGLAGKETQYF.